Below are 29 T cell receptor beta chains sequenced from a single sample in a study of OX40 agonist ivuxolimab in advanced cancers. Sequencing used immunoSEQ multiplex PCR; TCRdb keeps in-frame clones, though not all of them. The table has tens of thousands of clones, 80% seen once. Material: CD4+ or CD8+ T cells sorted from blood, obtained in a trial of the OX40 agonist ivuxolimab. Every receptor here comes from an adult with an advanced solid tumor such as melanoma, head and neck, liver or kidney cancer.

This chain links TRBV5-6 with TRBJ1-6, with D uncertain. The germline V and J ends were trimmed by 1 base and 7 bases, with 9 bases remaining between them. Germline V lookup: CDR1 SGHDT, CDR2 YYEEEE. CDR3 length: 14 residues. The CDR3 bases are TGTGCCAGCAGCTTGTGGGAATGGAATTCACCCCTCCACTTT. Amino acid sequence: CASSLWEWNSPLHF.

This chain uses TRBV6-1 with TRBJ1-5; 9 bases fit TRBD1. There are 14 residues in the CDR3. In germline, CDR1 is MNHNS, CDR2 SASEGT. V was pared by 8 bases and J by 5 bases, with 7 bases of the junction left unmatched. CDR3: CASLTGTGYQPQHF. Written as DNA, the CDR3 is TGTGCCAGCCTTACCGGGACAGGGTATCAGCCCCAGCATTTT.

The chain combines TRBV6-6 with TRBJ2-7, with D uncertain. The CDR3 is 14 amino acids. Per germline, CDR1 MNHNY and CDR2 SVGAGI (reference sequence). With 0 bases removed from V and 1 base from J, the gap between germline ends came to 7 bases. In DNA form, the CDR3 reads TGTGCCAGCAGTTACTCTGGGGTTTCCTACGAGCAGTACTTC. This encodes CASSYSGVSYEQYF.

The DNA of the CDR3 is TGCGCCAGCAGCTTTAGCGGGAGGGCACTTGGGGGGGATGAGCAGTTCTTC. This translates into CASSFSGRALGGDEQFF. The V gene is TRBV5-1, the J gene TRBJ2-1; TRBD2 agrees at 11 bases. The CDR3 is made up of 17 amino acids. J lost 8 bases, V lost 2 bases, and 12 bases had no gene match. Looked up from germline, CDR1 is SGHRS and CDR2 is YFSETQ.

The genes are TRBV9 and TRBJ2-2; 9 positions agree with TRBD2. The V gene's germline CDR1 is SGDLS and CDR2 YYNGEE. This CDR3 has 16 amino acids. V dropped 0 bases and J dropped 6; count of bases not matched to a gene: 6. CDR3 in amino acids: CASSVVVAGASGELFF. The DNA for the CDR3 is TGTGCCAGCAGCGTAGTTGTAGCGGGAGCTTCCGGGGAGCTGTTTTTT.

The chain has TRBV19 and TRBJ1-2; possible D gene TRBD1, 5 bases. Trimming shortened V by 4 bases and J by 8 bases, and 17 bases separated the two germline ends. Germline lookup yields CDR1 LNHDA and CDR2 SQIVND (reference sequence). The CDR3 is 14 amino acids. CDR3 DNA sequence: TGTGCCAGTAGTACCCCGGGGGGTCAGCGGGGCTACACCTTC. Its translation: CASSTPGGQRGYTF.

The chain couples TRBV14 to TRBJ1-3; D gene uncertain. This CDR3 spans 12 amino acids. V lost 5 bases and J 5 bases, leaving 7 bases between the germline ends. In germline, CDR1 is SGHDN, CDR2 FVKESK. CDR3 DNA sequence: TGTGCCAGCAGCGTTAGTCGAAACACCATATATTTT. Amino acids: CASSVSRNTIYF. Full variable domain (missing parts from reference TRBV14 and TRBJ1-3): EAGVTQFPSHSVIEKGQTVTLRCDPISGHDNLYWYRRVMGKEIKFLLHFVKESKQDESGMPNNRFLAERTGGTYSTLKVQPAELEDSGVYFCASSVSRNTIYFGEGSWLTVV.

This clone turned up a few times. The gene calls are TRBV9 and TRBJ1-2; no reliable D call. The germline CDR1 and CDR2 sequences are SGDLS and YYNGEE. The ends were cut back, 4 bases at V and 1 base at J, with 5 bases in the middle. This CDR3 contains 12 residues. The CDR3 region is CASSLSNYGYTF. Written as DNA, the CDR3 is TGTGCCAGCAGCTTGAGTAACTATGGCTACACCTTC.

J is TRBJ2-3 and V is TRBV11-2; D is unresolved. Germline CDR1 SGHAT, CDR2 FQNNGV. Trimming took off 4 bases at V and 6 bases at J, with 14 bases between the two ends. The length of the CDR3 is 14 residues. CDR3 loop: CASSSSRALDTQYF. DNA for the CDR3: TGTGCCAGCAGCTCTTCACGGGCTTTGGATACGCAGTATTTT.

The CDR3 region is CASSPATGRNTEAFF. The CDR3 region has the DNA TGTGCCAGCTCACCCGCGACAGGGAGGAACACTGAAGCTTTCTTT. The chain is built from TRBV18 and TRBJ1-1, with 7 bases that match TRBD1. The junction had 5 bases not matched to a gene; V was cut back by 3 bases and J by 1 base. Germline V gene lookup returns CDR1 KGHSH and CDR2 LQKENI. This CDR3 spans 15 amino acids.

The rearrangement uses TRBV7-6 and TRBJ1-5; possible D gene TRBD1, 6 bases. Germline-derived CDR1 and CDR2 are SGHVS and FNYEAQ. V shed 4 bases and J shed 1 base, with 14 bases lying between them. This CDR3 spans 16 amino acids. The CDR3 region has the DNA TGTGCCAGCAGCTCCGAGCTCAGGGGAAGCAATCAGCCCCAGCATTTT. This sequence encodes CASSSELRGSNQPQHF.

The chain is built from TRBV18 and TRBJ2-1; D remains unclear. Germline loops: CDR1 KGHSH, CDR2 LQKENI. This CDR3 has 14 residues. Trimming stripped 0 bases from V and 8 bases from J, with 11 bases between. The CDR3 reads CASSPPGKVYEQFF. The CDR3 DNA sequence: TGTGCCAGCTCACCACCGGGGAAGGTCTATGAGCAGTTCTTC.

This clone occurred a few times. The chain uses TRBV28 and TRBJ1-2; TRBD1 might be the D (6 bases). From germline, CDR1 is MDHEN and CDR2 SYDVKM. The CDR3 covers 17 residues. The V and J ends lost 6 bases and 4 bases respectively, with 24 bases between them. CDR3 amino acids: CASRPPGYREKGYGYTF. CDR3 nucleotide sequence: TGTGCCAGCAGACCTCCGGGGTACAGGGAAAAAGGCTATGGCTACACCTTC.

The chain has TRBV10-1 and TRBJ1-1; the match to TRBD1 covers 8 bases. Trimming removed 6 bases from V and 2 bases from J; junction bases left unmatched: 5. Germline loops: CDR1 WNHNN, CDR2 SYGVQD (reference sequence). The CDR3 sequence is 14 residues long. The CDR3 spells CASSRGQGNTEAFF. The CDR3, as DNA: TGCGCCAGCAGCAGGGGGCAGGGAAACACTGAAGCTTTCTTT.

V is TRBV6-5 and J is TRBJ1-1; a weak D match, TRBD1 (6 bases). The CDR3 is made up of 16 amino acids. V lost 1 base, J lost 8 bases, and 20 bases lay in between. Germline loops: CDR1 MNHEY, CDR2 SVGAGI. The CDR3 nucleotides are TGTGCCAGCAGTTACTATTATCGTCCGGGGGCGGCCGAAGCTTTCTTT. This gives the protein CASSYYYRPGAAEAFF.

J is TRBJ2-4 and V is TRBV21-1; the table's TRBD2 call for D was not verified on the DNA. TRBV21-1 is a recognized pseudogene. The CDR3 has 19 residues. The CDR3: CASSKRGGLAGGAKNIQYF. The DNA for the CDR3 is TGTGCCAGCAGCAAAAGGGGGGGACTAGCGGGAGGAGCCAAAAACATTCAGTACTTC.

The chain combines TRBV7-3 with TRBJ2-1; 8 positions agree with TRBD1. With 2 bases clipped from V and 7 bases from J, the junction kept 7 bases outside the gene matches. Per the germline V gene, CDR1 is SGHTA and CDR2 is FQGTGA. The CDR3 is 15 residues long. The CDR3 sequence is CASSLYQGARNEQFF. The CDR3 nucleotides read TGTGCCAGCAGCTTATATCAGGGGGCGCGGAATGAGCAGTTCTTC.

The chain is built from TRBV6-5 and TRBJ1-1, with D possibly being TRBD1 (6 bases). Trimming shortened V by 5 bases and J by 0 bases, and 10 bases separated the two germline ends. The CDR3 length is 14 residues. Germline CDR1 MNHEY, CDR2 SVGAGI. The CDR3 loop is CASSEQGMNTEAFF. The CDR3 DNA reads TGTGCCAGCAGTGAGCAGGGGATGAACACTGAAGCTTTCTTT.

This chain uses TRBV27 with TRBJ2-1; no definite D call. V lost 4 bases to trimming and J lost 5 bases, with 9 bases between them. CDR1 and CDR2 from the germline V gene are MNHEY and SMNVEV (reference sequence). The length of the CDR3 is 13 residues. CDR3 bases: TGTGCCAGCAGTTATCTTCGAAACAATGAGCAGTTCTTC. It specifies CASSYLRNNEQFF.

This clone was detected only a few times. This chain joins TRBV18 and TRBJ1-1; D uncertain. There are 14 residues in the CDR3. V was shortened by 1 base and J by 1 base, with 7 bases between the two germline ends. Germline V CDR1 and CDR2: KGHSH, LQKENI. The CDR3 bases are TGTGCCAGCTCACCACAGTGGCAGAACACTGAAGCTTTCTTT. Translated, it gives CASSPQWQNTEAFF.

The chain couples TRBV7-3 to TRBJ1-2, with 8 nucleotides matching TRBD1. This CDR3 is built from 15 residues. With 4 bases clipped from V and 7 bases from J, the junction kept 11 bases outside the gene matches. Per the germline V gene, CDR1 is SGHTA and CDR2 is FQGTGA. In DNA, the CDR3 is TGTGCCAGCAGCTCCGTGTTAGGCAGGGGGCTTGGCTACACCTTC. It translates to CASSSVLGRGLGYTF.

The genes are TRBV6-5 and TRBJ1-5; 9 bases line up with TRBD1. The CDR3 spans 14 residues. In germline, CDR1 is MNHEY, CDR2 SVGAGI. V gave up 6 bases and J gave up 8 bases; unmatched junction bases: 8. The CDR3 loop reads CASSQGTGSKPQHF. CDR3 sequence (DNA): TGTGCCAGCAGCCAGGGGACAGGGAGTAAGCCCCAGCATTTT.

In this sample, this clone turned up a few times. The DNA for the CDR3 is TGTGCCAGCAGGTCGACCGGTTTCAAGGAAGTGTCTTTCTTT. It is translated as CASRSTGFKEVSFF. This chain uses TRBV7-9 with TRBJ1-1, with D unclear. CDR1 is SEHNR and CDR2 is FQNEAQ in the germline V gene (reference sequence). Trimming cost V 6 bases and J 12 bases, with 23 bases left between them. The length of the CDR3 is 14 residues.

This clone has just a few counts. V and J are TRBV28 and TRBJ1-3; D remains unclear. CDR1 is MDHEN, CDR2 SYDVKM, per germline. The CDR3 has 15 amino acids. The V and J ends lost 6 bases and 0 bases respectively, with 12 bases between them. The DNA for the CDR3 is TGTGCCAGCAGCCCGGGTTGGGCCTCTGGAAACACCATATATTTT. Protein sequence: CASSPGWASGNTIYF.

This clone has only a few counts. The chain links TRBV11-2 to TRBJ2-7, with 15 positions matching TRBD2. J gave up 2 bases and V 5 bases, and 13 bases lay outside the gene matches. This CDR3 comprises 19 residues. Germline assignment: CDR1 SGHAT and CDR2 FQNNGV. CDR3 bases: TGTGCCAGCAGCCACCCGGGACTAGCGGGAGGCTTAGGGGCCTACGAGCAGTACTTC. It translates to CASSHPGLAGGLGAYEQYF.

The CDR3 is CASSLRRGNEKLFF. The CDR3 DNA is TGTGCCAGCAGCTTGAGGAGAGGGAATGAAAAACTGTTTTTT. The V call is TRBV7-9, the J call TRBJ1-4; D gene ambiguous. Trimming stripped 3 bases from V and 5 bases from J, with 10 bases between. Germline CDR1 reads SEHNR; CDR2 reads FQNEAQ (reference sequence). This CDR3 comprises 14 residues. Based on the CDR3 plus reference TRBV7-9 and TRBJ1-4, the full variable domain is DTGVSQNPRHKITKRGQNVTFRCDPISEHNRLYWYRQTLGQGPEFLTYFQNEAQLEKSRLLSDRFSAERPKGSFSTLEIQRTEQGDSAMYLCASSLRRGNEKLFFGSGTQLSVL.

The V gene is TRBV4-1, the J gene TRBJ1-2; D gene ambiguous. The CDR3 extends over 15 amino acids. Looked up from germline, CDR1 is MGHRA and CDR2 is YSYEKL. The germline V and J ends were trimmed by 4 bases and 4 bases, with 16 bases remaining between them. CDR3 residues: CASSPKSRDFYGYTF. The CDR3 region has the DNA TGCGCCAGCAGCCCCAAGTCAAGGGATTTCTATGGCTACACCTTC.

The gene calls are TRBV10-3 and TRBJ2-7; 7 positions match TRBD2. Germline V gene sequence: CDR1 ENHRY, CDR2 SYGVKD. V lost 11 bases, J lost 2 bases, and 12 bases stayed unmatched. This CDR3 contains 14 residues. CDR3 in amino acids: CAAREDVVPYEQYF. CDR3 nucleotide sequence: TGTGCCGCCCGGGAGGACGTTGTACCCTACGAGCAGTACTTC.

This chain uses TRBV28 with TRBJ2-7, with TRBD2 matching over 8 bases. The CDR3 contains 16 residues. CDR1 and CDR2 (germline): MDHEN, SYDVKM. The V gene end was trimmed by 1 base and the J gene end by 4 bases; junction bases not matched to a gene: 9. The CDR3: CASSLSLAGGLYEQYF. The CDR3, as DNA: TGTGCCAGCAGTTTATCTCTAGCGGGCGGACTTTACGAGCAGTACTTC.